This T cell receptor (beta chain) came from a study of blood T cells in healthy people across ages. The V gene end was trimmed by 4 bases and the J gene end by 3 bases; junction bases not matched to a gene: 12. The V gene's germline CDR1 is SGDLS and CDR2 YYNGEE. This CDR3 contains 17 residues. Donors each provided ten milliliters of peripheral blood. A second PCR of about 6 to 12 cycles used a sample-barcoded 5' primer and a J-beta primer mix. Template switching added a 12-random-nucleotide identifier to every cDNA molecule. TCRdb analysed the 5' RACE reads with MiXCR anew, one entry per CDR3 protein. The sample has approximately 800,000 distinct CDR3 sequences, around 25% seen once; the top ten hold about 3%. This sample was also put to use in a study of T cells of mothers and their children.

The sequence derives from a boy aged 10-17 years in good health. The chain is built from TRBV9 and TRBJ2-4; 8 positions agree with TRBD1. The material sequenced was blood. In DNA form, the CDR3 reads TGTGCCAGCAGCCCCAAGGACAGGGTCACCCTCAAAAACATTCAGTACTTC. Its translation is CASSPKDRVTLKNIQYF.